The entry below gives a single T cell receptor (beta chain) sequence along with its context. Its antigen is still unknown. The study sequenced TCR beta in blood CD8+ and CD4+ T cells. It was negative isolation that provided the CD8+ and CD4+ T cells, whereas TEMRA cells were enriched by FACS. This record comes from a study of CD8 T cells in Susac syndrome. Findings and limits, study-wide: As the study acknowledged, the number of individuals who were part of its TCR sequencing and HLA analysis was relatively small.

With random hexamers, roughly 0.45 to 1 ug RNA was reverse transcribed. Amplification of TCR beta CDR3 across 54 Vbeta and 13 Jbeta was performed with immunoSEQ multiplex PCR. TCRdb re-called the immunoSEQ multiplex PCR reads with MiXCR, one entry per CDR3 protein. The repertoire holds hundreds of thousands of distinct CDR3 sequences, with 93% as singletons. V lost 1 base to trimming and J lost 9 bases, with 7 bases between them. The CDR3 extends over 12 amino acids. The germline V gene encodes CDR1 SGHTA and CDR2 FQGNSA. The sequencing input was CD4+ T cells from PBMCs. The rearrangement uses TRBV7-2 and TRBJ2-1; D unresolved. The sequence derives from a human donor with multiple sclerosis. CDR3 residues: CASSLVRVEQFF. The CDR3 DNA is TGTGCCAGCAGCTTAGTTAGGGTTGAGCAGTTCTTC.